This T cell receptor (beta chain) appears in the sequencing data of a study of T cell changes during pregnancy in multiple sclerosis. Here immunoSEQ multiplex PCR was the method, and the copy in TCRdb shows in-frame clones only, minus some. The table lists about 35,000 clones, just over 90% of them singletons. Germline CDR1 reads SGHVS; CDR2 reads FQNEAQ. With 0 bases clipped from V and 4 bases from J, the junction kept 8 bases outside the gene matches. The CDR3 runs 16 residues. V is TRBV7-8 and J is TRBJ1-1, with 7 bases fitting TRBD1. The clonotype was recovered from a female donor with multiple sclerosis, enrolled in a pregnancy study. The sequences come from CD4+ T cells from peripheral blood mononuclear cells, collected in the first trimester of pregnancy. CDR3 region: CASSLAYEGAVTEAFF. The CDR3 DNA sequence: TGTGCCAGCAGCTTAGCGTATGAGGGGGCGGTCACTGAAGCTTTCTTT. Full variable domain (missing parts from reference TRBV7-8 and TRBJ1-1): GAGVSQSPRYKVAKRGQDVALRCDPISGHVSLFWYQQALGQGPEFLTYFQNEAQLDKSGLPSDRFFAERPEGSVSTLKIQRTQQEDSAVYLCASSLAYEGAVTEAFFGQGTRLTVV.